The source of this TCR beta chain is a study of T cell repertoires in cytomegalovirus infection. Study details: Selected CMV epitopes included recently identified HLA-C-restricted ones as well as well-studied HLA-B-restricted ones.

General study results and limits: Identification of carriers of CMV plus the relevant HLA was achieved through cumulative public TCR beta family frequency. It was HLA-C-restricted CMV-specific TCR beta clonotypes that dominated the response ex vivo.

The CDR3 runs 13 residues. The ends were cut back, 4 bases at V and 7 bases at J, with 14 bases in the middle. Per the germline V gene, CDR1 is SGHVS and CDR2 is FNYEAQ. This clonotype was seen more than once but under ten times. Its specificity is not known. Via MiXCR, TCRdb re-called the reads, giving one row per CDR3 protein. Of roughly 700,000 distinct CDR3 sequences listed, roughly 30% are singletons. This TCR was recovered from a human donor in good health (CMV status not recorded). Some clones in this sample may be carry-over from other donors' samples. The sample consisted of cultured PBMCs, taken from culture after CMV antigen stimulation. The chain couples TRBV7-6 to TRBJ2-7, with a tentative D call TRBD1 (6 bases). The DNA of the CDR3 is TGTGCCAGCAGCTCATATACAGGGAATGAGCAGTACTTC. Translated, it gives CASSSYTGNEQYF.